The source of this T cell receptor beta chain is a study of T cell changes during pregnancy in multiple sclerosis. Sequenced by immunoSEQ multiplex PCR; TCRdb stores in-frame clones only, minus some. The sample holds approximately 35,000 clones, around 90% seen once. The V segment lost 3 bases and the J segment 4 bases; nucleotides outside the gene matches: 8. The germline CDR1 and CDR2 sequences are SEHNR and FQNEAQ (reference sequence). The CDR3 has 17 amino acids. The sequence came from a female donor in good health, enrolled as a control in a pregnancy study. The chain employs TRBV7-9 and TRBJ2-3; 12 bases map to TRBD2. Source: CD4+ T cells from peripheral blood mononuclear cells, taken after pregnancy. The CDR3 reads CASSFPPTSGGADTQYF. The DNA of the CDR3 is TGTGCCAGCAGCTTTCCCCCGACTAGCGGGGGAGCAGATACGCAGTATTTT.